The table lists the clone carrying this T cell receptor (beta chain) with many counts. Its antigen remains unknown. Template material for TCR beta VDJ and CDR3 profiling consisted of genomic DNA. Via MiXCR, TCRdb re-called the reads, giving one row per CDR3 protein. This sample has approximately 380,000 distinct CDR3 sequences, with around 72% found just once. This specimen belongs to a study of CD8+CD57+ T cells in acquired aplastic anemia. Looking at the study overall: Sorted CD4+ and CD8+ cell DNA averaged roughly 3 ug.

Study-level findings and limits: Patients and controls shared 25 to 30 CD8+ CDR3 sequences.

The specimen sequenced was sorted CD4+, CD8+, or CD8+CD57+ T cells (not recorded which) from PBMCs. This TCR was recovered from a human donor in good health, serving as a control.

The CDR3: CASSLDRDTQYF. In DNA, the CDR3 is TGTGCCAGCAGCCTCGATAGGGATACGCAGTATTTT. This rearrangement joins TRBV11-2 to TRBJ2-3; D call uncertain. CDR1 is SGHAT, CDR2 FQNNGV, per germline. The CDR3 has 12 amino acids. V gave up 5 bases and J gave up 6 bases, with 9 bases separating them.